This TCR beta chain emerged from a study of a mutant IDH1 vaccine in newly diagnosed glioma. Study-wide background: Patients began vaccination 4-6 weeks after radiotherapy alone, or with temozolomide cycles. Patients arrived already treated with radiotherapy, temozolomide, or both, most having had both.

Described time point: week 35, safety follow-up. A 20-mer mutant IDH1 peptide at 300 ug was injected subcutaneously with topical imiquimod. The patients were given eight vaccinations, one each in weeks 1, 3, 5, 7, 11, 15, 19 and 23. Generated by immunoSEQ multiplex PCR, the TCRdb table keeps only in-frame clones and is missing some. The sample includes tens of thousands of clones, 75% to 90% of them seen just once. V dropped 1 base and J dropped 2 bases, with 18 bases sitting between them. Per germline, CDR1 SQVTM and CDR2 ANQGSEA. The CDR3 is made up of 16 amino acids. This clone was counted a few times. What it binds is not known. Broader study findings: In 90% to 95% of patients, immune responses induced by the vaccine occurred.

The chain carries TRBV29-1 and TRBJ2-7; D unresolved. The input for sequencing was PBMCs, taken from a glioma patient whose treatment included an IDH1 peptide vaccine. The receptor was derived from a man aged 35 to 55 with glioma. The CDR3: CSVEAPHVARPYEQYF. Here the CDR3 DNA reads TGCAGCGTTGAAGCCCCCCATGTGGCGCGTCCCTACGAGCAGTACTTC.